This TCR beta chain was sequenced during a study of Tregs in tolerant kidney transplant recipients. General observations from the study: Activated donor B cell expansion appeared to reveal the most relevant donor-specific TCRbeta repertoire. This study did not directly address biological reproducibility. Nucleotide sequences could not be compared across some patients' samples due to primer changes.

Only in-frame clones appear in the TCRdb table, and some are missing; sequencing was by immunoSEQ multiplex PCR. The table lists under 55,000 clones. Thawed PBMCs were FACS-sorted into unstimulated CD4+CD25+CD127- regulatory T cells, CD4+CD25- non-regulatory cells, CD4 and CD8 cells. Remarks on this clone: Antigen specificity is unknown. Sequencing ends 3 residues short of the CDR3 end; the germline J gene provides the rest.

CDR1 LNHDA and CDR2 SQIVND come from the germline V gene (reference sequence). The CDR3 contains 13 residues. V was pared by 5 bases and J by 6 bases, with 11 bases between. This specimen consisted of CD4+ T cells from blood, obtained before the transplant. The genes are TRBV19 and TRBJ2-1; D gene ambiguous. This clonotype was obtained from a human donor who received a combined kidney and bone marrow transplant. Partial CDR3 DNA: TGTGCCAGTAGTCCCCCCTATTTCAATGAG. Its translation: CASSPPYFNE. The whole CDR3 sequence reads CASSPPYFNEQFF.